These 15 T cell receptor beta chains originate from one sample sequenced in a study of T cells after yellow fever vaccination. One entry per CDR3 protein, called by TCRdb with MiXCR from the 5' RACE reads. This repertoire shows about 330,000 distinct CDR3 sequences, 6.8% found once; its top ten account for roughly a sixth. Material: PBMCs, obtained roughly seven weeks after the first yellow fever vaccination. The receptor source for this set is a man aged 18 to 29 who received the YFV17D yellow fever vaccine.

This clonotype turned up a few times. V usage is TRBV5-6 and J usage is TRBJ2-1; D is uncertain. CDR3 length equals 16 residues. V lost 5 bases, J lost 3 bases, and 18 bases lay in between. Germline V gene sequence: CDR1 SGHDT, CDR2 YYEEEE. The CDR3 DNA reads TGTGCCAGCAGATCCGGACGGCGCAACGGCTACAATGAGCAGTTCTTC. Encoded protein: CASRSGRRNGYNEQFF.

This clonotype was counted between two and nine times. The chain couples TRBV19 to TRBJ2-2; D gene uncertain. The CDR3 totals 16 residues. The V and J ends lost 1 base and 5 bases respectively, with 14 bases between them. CDR1 is LNHDA, CDR2 SQIVND, per germline (reference sequence). This CDR3 is CASSIAGGSLTGELFF. In DNA form, the CDR3 reads TGTGCCAGTAGTATAGCAGGCGGTTCTTTGACCGGGGAGCTGTTTTTT.

This clonotype has just a few counts. V is TRBV5-1 and J is TRBJ1-2, with TRBD1 identical over 7 bases. Germline CDR1 reads SGHRS; CDR2 reads YFSETQ. Trimming took 4 bases from V and 4 from J; bases not matched to a gene: 13. The length of the CDR3 is 16 residues. The CDR3 DNA reads TGCGCCAGCAGCAGAGGAACAGGGGAGTTTATCTATGGCTACACCTTC. Protein product: CASSRGTGEFIYGYTF. The full variable domain, rest sourced from reference TRBV5-1 and TRBJ1-2, is KAGVTQTPRYLIKTRGQQVTLSCSPISGHRSVSWYQQTPGQGLQFLFEYFSETQRNKGNFPGRFSGRQFSNSRSEMNVSTLELGDSALYLCASSRGTGEFIYGYTFGSGTRLTVV.

The chain carries TRBV14 and TRBJ2-1; D remains unclear. V lost 0 bases, J lost 0 bases, and 12 bases lay in between. The CDR3 extends over 17 amino acids. Per germline, CDR1 SGHDN and CDR2 FVKESK. CDR3 sequence (DNA): TGTGCCAGCAGCCAAGATTCGGCCTGGCCCTCCTACAATGAGCAGTTCTTC. Its translation: CASSQDSAWPSYNEQFF. The variable domain in full, completed from reference TRBV14 and TRBJ2-1, reads EAGVTQFPSHSVIEKGQTVTLRCDPISGHDNLYWYRRVMGKEIKFLLHFVKESKQDESGMPNNRFLAERTGGTYSTLKVQPAELEDSGVYFCASSQDSAWPSYNEQFFGPGTRLTVL.

This clonotype was detected many times. V usage is TRBV3-1 and J usage is TRBJ2-2, with 9 bases matching TRBD2. CDR1 is LGHDT, CDR2 YNNKEL, per germline (reference sequence). This CDR3 region has 16 residues. V shed 4 bases and J 3 bases; nucleotides not matched to a gene: 6. CDR3 sequence reads: CASSPQRGAYTGELFF. The CDR3 DNA reads TGTGCCAGCAGCCCCCAGCGGGGGGCCTACACCGGGGAGCTGTTTTTT.

In its sample, this clonotype was seen many times. This rearrangement joins TRBV5-1 to TRBJ2-5, with D possibly matching TRBD2 (6 bases). CDR3 length equals 14 residues. Between the trimmed V and J ends, which lost 2 bases and 2 bases, there was a span of 10 bases. Germline V gene lookup returns CDR1 SGHRS and CDR2 YFSETQ. In DNA, the CDR3 is TGCGCCAGCAGCTTTGGGGGGTCACAAGAGACCCAGTACTTC. Translated: CASSFGGSQETQYF. Combining the CDR3 with reference TRBV5-1 and TRBJ2-5 gives the whole variable domain KAGVTQTPRYLIKTRGQQVTLSCSPISGHRSVSWYQQTPGQGLQFLFEYFSETQRNKGNFPGRFSGRQFSNSRSEMNVSTLELGDSALYLCASSFGGSQETQYFGPGTRLLVL.

V usage is TRBV12-3 or TRBV12-4 and J usage is TRBJ1-1; 7 nucleotides align to TRBD1. The CDR3 has 13 amino acids. J lost 0 bases, V lost 10 bases, and 5 bases had no gene match. CDR3 loop: CATDRVLNTEAFF. The CDR3 DNA is TGTGCCACAGACAGGGTTCTGAACACTGAAGCTTTCTTT.

This clonotype was picked up a small number of times. The rearrangement joins TRBV27 to TRBJ2-3; no reliable D call. The V end lost 10 bases, the J end lost 2 bases, and 13 bases lay between the germline ends. CDR3 length equals 13 residues. Germline-derived CDR1 and CDR2 are MNHEY and SMNVEV (reference sequence). The CDR3 reads CAIMDGLTDTQYF. CDR3 DNA sequence: TGTGCCATTATGGACGGCCTCACAGATACGCAGTATTTT.

In this sample, this clonotype turned up a few times. This sequence joins TRBV11-2 and TRBJ2-7, with 11 bases fitting TRBD2. The junction had 6 bases not matched to a gene; V was cut back by 8 bases and J by 0 bases. This CDR3 is built from 15 residues. Germline CDR1 and CDR2: SGHAT and FQNNGV. CDR3 in amino acids: CASSLAGGSSYEQYV. In DNA, the CDR3 is TGTGCCAGCTCCTTAGCGGGGGGGAGCTCCTACGAGCAGTACGTC.

This sequence joins TRBV4-2 and TRBJ1-1; no reliable D call. The CDR3 has 15 amino acids. The V end was cut by 0 bases, the J end by 1 base, with 9 bases between. The germline CDR1 and CDR2 sequences are LGHNA and YNFKEQ. CDR3 amino acids: CASSQDLQPNTEAFF. Here the CDR3 DNA reads TGTGCCAGCAGCCAAGACCTTCAGCCGAACACTGAAGCTTTCTTT.

The sample holds a few counts of this clonotype. The chain has TRBV20-1 and TRBJ2-2, with a weak D call TRBD2 (6 bases). The CDR3 totals 14 residues. Germline-derived CDR1 and CDR2 are DFQATT and SNEGSKA (reference sequence). Trimming cost V 5 bases and J 6 bases, with 16 bases left between them. The CDR3, as DNA: TGCAGTGCTTCTCCGGATCGACTAGCCGGGGAGCTGTTTTTT. It codes for CSASPDRLAGELFF.

This clonotype has just a few counts. The J gene is TRBJ1-5, the V gene TRBV12-3 or TRBV12-4; D not resolved. The CDR3 consists of 13 residues. V lost 6 bases and J lost 9, with 15 bases in between. The CDR3 spells CASSLEILRPQHF. The DNA for the CDR3 is TGTGCCAGCAGCCTCGAAATTCTCAGGCCCCAGCATTTT.

This clonotype was detected only a few times. This chain links TRBV5-1 with TRBJ2-3; no clear D gene. The V gene lost 0 bases and the J gene lost 0 bases, with 11 bases spanning the gap. Germline CDR1 SGHRS, CDR2 YFSETQ. The CDR3 sequence is 16 residues long. CDR3 residues: CASSLVWATSTDTQYF. The CDR3, as DNA: TGCGCCAGCAGCTTGGTTTGGGCCACTAGCACAGATACGCAGTATTTT.

This clonotype was detected only a few times. The genes are TRBV7-2 and TRBJ1-1; D uncertain. The V gene's germline CDR1 is SGHTA and CDR2 FQGNSA. V was pared by 11 bases and J by 3 bases, with 16 bases between. The CDR3 is 13 residues long. The CDR3 loop reads CAANANQDTEAFF. The CDR3 DNA reads as TGTGCCGCAAACGCTAACCAGGACACTGAAGCTTTCTTT.

This clonotype was picked up many times. The V gene is TRBV5-6, the J gene TRBJ2-7; possibly TRBD2 for D (6 bases). V was clipped by 0 bases and J by 3 bases, with 13 bases between them. CDR3 size: 15 residues. Germline lookup yields CDR1 SGHDT and CDR2 YYEEEE. The chain's CDR3 is CASSLVRAGNYEQYF. Written as DNA, the CDR3 is TGTGCCAGCAGCTTGGTGCGTGCGGGGAACTACGAGCAGTACTTC.